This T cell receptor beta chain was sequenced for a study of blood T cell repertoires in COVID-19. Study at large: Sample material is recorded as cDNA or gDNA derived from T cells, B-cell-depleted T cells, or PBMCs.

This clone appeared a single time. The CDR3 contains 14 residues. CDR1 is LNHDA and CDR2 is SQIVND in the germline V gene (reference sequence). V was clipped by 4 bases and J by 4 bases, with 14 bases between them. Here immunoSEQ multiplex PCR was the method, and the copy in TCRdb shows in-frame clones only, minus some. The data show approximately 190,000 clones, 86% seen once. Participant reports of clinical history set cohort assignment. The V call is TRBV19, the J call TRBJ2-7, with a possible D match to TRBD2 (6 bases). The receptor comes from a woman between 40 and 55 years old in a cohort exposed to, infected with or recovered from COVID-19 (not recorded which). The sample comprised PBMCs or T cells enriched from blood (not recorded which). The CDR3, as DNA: TGTGCCAGTAGTACGTTGCGGGAAGGGTACGAGCAGTACTTC. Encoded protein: CASSTLREGYEQYF. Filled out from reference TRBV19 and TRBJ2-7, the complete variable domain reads DGGITQSPKYLFRKEGQNVTLSCEQNLNHDAMYWYRQDPGQGLRLIYYSQIVNDFQKGDIAEGYSVSREKKESFPLTVTSAQKNPTAFYLCASSTLREGYEQYFGPGTRLTVT.